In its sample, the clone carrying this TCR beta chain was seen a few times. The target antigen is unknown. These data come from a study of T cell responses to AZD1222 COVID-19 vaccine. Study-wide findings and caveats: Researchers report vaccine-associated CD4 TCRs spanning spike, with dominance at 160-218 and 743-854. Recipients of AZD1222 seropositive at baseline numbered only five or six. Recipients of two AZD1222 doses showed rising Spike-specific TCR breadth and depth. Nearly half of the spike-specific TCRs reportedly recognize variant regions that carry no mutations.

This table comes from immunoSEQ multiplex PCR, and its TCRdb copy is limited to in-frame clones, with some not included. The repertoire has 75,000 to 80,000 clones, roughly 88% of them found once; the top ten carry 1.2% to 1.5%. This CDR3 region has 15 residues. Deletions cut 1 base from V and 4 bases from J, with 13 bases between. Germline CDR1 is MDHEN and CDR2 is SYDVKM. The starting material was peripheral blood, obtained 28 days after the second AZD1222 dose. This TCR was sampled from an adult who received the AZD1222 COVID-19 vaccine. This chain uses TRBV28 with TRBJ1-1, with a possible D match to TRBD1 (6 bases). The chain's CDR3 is CASSLSKTGSTEAFF. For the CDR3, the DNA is TGTGCCAGCAGTTTATCCAAAACAGGGTCCACTGAAGCTTTCTTT.